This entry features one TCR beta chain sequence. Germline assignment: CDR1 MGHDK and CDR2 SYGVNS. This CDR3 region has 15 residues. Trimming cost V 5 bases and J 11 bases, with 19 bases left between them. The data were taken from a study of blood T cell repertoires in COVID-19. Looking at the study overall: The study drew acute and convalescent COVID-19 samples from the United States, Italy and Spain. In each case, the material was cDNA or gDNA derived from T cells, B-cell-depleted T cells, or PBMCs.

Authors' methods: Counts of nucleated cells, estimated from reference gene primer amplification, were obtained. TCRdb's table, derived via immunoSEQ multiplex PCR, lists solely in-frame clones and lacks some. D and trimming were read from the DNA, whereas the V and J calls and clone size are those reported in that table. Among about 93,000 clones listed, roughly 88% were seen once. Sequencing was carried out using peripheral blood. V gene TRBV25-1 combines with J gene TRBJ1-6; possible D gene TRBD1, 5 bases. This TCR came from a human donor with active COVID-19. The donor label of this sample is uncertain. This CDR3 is CASSYFGQGSTPLHF. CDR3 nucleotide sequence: TGTGCCAGCAGTTATTTCGGCCAGGGTAGCACACCCCTCCACTTT.